One TCR beta chain is described in this entry. This clone was seen once. Its binding antigen is unknown. There are no base qualities to consult, and no much larger clone falls within one base. Libraries came from the immunoSEQ multiplex PCR assay. This is the immuneACCESS table as TCRdb keeps it, with only in-frame sequences that have V and J called. A part of the clones is gone; compared with another copy, unresolved V genes explain less than half, and the rest is unexplained. Recorded for this sample are under 55,000 clones; approximately 91% of them occurred a single time. The ten top clones hold roughly 1.5% of the sample. This sample is part of a study of T cell changes during pregnancy in multiple sclerosis (dated 2019 in TCRdb). Study-wide context: Changes in the T cell repertoire over the course of pregnancy were examined in this study in women with multiple sclerosis.

The TCR sequence derives from a female donor with multiple sclerosis, enrolled in a pregnancy study. Sequenced input: PBMCs (not recorded whether the cells were cultured).

CDR3 protein: CSAEGDSIYEQYF. The sequence in DNA is TGCAGCGCCGAGGGGGATTCGATATACGAGCAGTACTTC. The chain was built from TRBV29-1 and TRBJ2-7; the D gene is perhaps TRBD1, on 6 matching bases. From the cysteine through the phenylalanine, the CDR3 covers 13 amino acids. CDR3 DNA is the only sequence kept; it has 39 bases, read in frame from the first base. CDR1 and CDR2 (SQVTM, ANQGSEA) derive from the germline V gene. V and J are truncated by 7 bases and 4 bases respectively, leaving an intervening sequence of 17 bases.